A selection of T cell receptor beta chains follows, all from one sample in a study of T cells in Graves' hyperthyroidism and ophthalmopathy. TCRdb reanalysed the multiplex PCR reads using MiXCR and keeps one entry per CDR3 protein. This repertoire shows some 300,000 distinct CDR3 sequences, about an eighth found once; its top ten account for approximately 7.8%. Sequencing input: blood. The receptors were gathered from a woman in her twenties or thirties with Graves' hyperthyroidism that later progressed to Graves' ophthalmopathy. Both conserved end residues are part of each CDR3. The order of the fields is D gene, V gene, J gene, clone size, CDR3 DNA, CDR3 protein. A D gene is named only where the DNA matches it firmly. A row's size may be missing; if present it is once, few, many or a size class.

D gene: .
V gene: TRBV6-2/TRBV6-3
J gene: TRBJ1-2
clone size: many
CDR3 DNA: TGTGCCAGCAGTTACACCCGACATCCGATTAACTATGGCTACACCTTC
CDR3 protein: CASSYTRHPINYGYTF

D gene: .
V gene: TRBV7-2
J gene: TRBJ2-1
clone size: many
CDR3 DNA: TGTGCCAGCAGCTTAAGCGATTATGAGCAGTTCTTC
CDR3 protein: CASSLSDYEQFF

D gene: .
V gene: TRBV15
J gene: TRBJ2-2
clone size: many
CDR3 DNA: TGTGCCACCAGCAGAGCACGAGGGGACACCGGGGAGCTGTTTTTT
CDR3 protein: CATSRARGDTGELFF

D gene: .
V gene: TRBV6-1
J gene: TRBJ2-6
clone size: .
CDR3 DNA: TGTGCCAGCAAGACAACCGTGGGGGCCAACGTCCTGACTTTC
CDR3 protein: CASKTTVGANVLTF

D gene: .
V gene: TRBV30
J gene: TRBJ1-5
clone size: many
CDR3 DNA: TGTGCCTGGAGTGTACCGGGTAATCAGCCCCAGCATTTT
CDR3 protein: CAWSVPGNQPQHF

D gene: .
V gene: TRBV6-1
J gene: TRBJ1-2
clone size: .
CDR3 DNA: TGTGCCAGCACTTATGGGACACTCAGCGATGGCTACACCTTC
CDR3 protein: CASTYGTLSDGYTF

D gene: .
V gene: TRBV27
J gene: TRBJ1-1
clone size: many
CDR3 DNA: TGTGCCAGCAGTTTAAAACGACAAGGCGAAGCTTTCTTT
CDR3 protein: CASSLKRQGEAFF

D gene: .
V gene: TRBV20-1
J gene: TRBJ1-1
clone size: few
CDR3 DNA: TGCAGTGCTAGAGCTTTGAGGGGAGTGAACACTGAAGCTTTCTTT
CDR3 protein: CSARALRGVNTEAFF

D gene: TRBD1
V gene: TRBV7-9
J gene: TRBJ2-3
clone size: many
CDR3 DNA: TGTGCCAGCAGCTTAGAGGGACAGGGGGCACCCTCTACGCAGTATTTT
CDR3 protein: CASSLEGQGAPSTQYF

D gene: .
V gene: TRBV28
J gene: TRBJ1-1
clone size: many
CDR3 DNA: TGTGCCAGCAGGCCTTTCGGGGCAGGGACTTTTTCTGAAGCTTTCTTT
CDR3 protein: CASRPFGAGTFSEAFF

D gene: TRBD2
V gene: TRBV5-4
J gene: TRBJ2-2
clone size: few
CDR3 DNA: TGTGCCAGCAGCTTCGAGCGGGATTCGAACACCGGGGAGCTGTTTTTT
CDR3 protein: CASSFERDSNTGELFF

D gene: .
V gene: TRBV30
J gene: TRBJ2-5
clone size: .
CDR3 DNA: TGTGCCTGGCATAGCGGAGAGACCCAGTACTTC
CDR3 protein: CAWHSGETQYF

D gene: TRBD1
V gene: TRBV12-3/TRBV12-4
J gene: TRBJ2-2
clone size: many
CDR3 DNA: TGTGCCAGCAGTATAGACAGGGGGGGCACCGGGGAGCTGTTTTTT
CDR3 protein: CASSIDRGGTGELFF

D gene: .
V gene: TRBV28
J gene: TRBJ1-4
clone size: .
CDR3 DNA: TGTGCCAGTTCGTTGGGGGGCAGGGGTGAAAAACTGTTTTTT
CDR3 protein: CASSLGGRGEKLFF

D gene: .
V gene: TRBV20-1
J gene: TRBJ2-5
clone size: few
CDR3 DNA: TGCAGTGCTAGAGAGTTCACCCAAGAGACCCAGTACTTC
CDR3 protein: CSAREFTQETQYF

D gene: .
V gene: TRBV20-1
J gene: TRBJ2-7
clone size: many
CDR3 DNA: TGCAGTGCTAGAGATGATAGCTCCTACGAGCAGTACTTC
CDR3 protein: CSARDDSSYEQYF

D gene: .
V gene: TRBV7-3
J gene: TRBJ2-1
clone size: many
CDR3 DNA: TGTGCCAGCAGCTTAACGGGATCTCGGGATGAGCAGTTCTTC
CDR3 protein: CASSLTGSRDEQFF

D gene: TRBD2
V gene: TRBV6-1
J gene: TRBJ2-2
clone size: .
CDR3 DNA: TGTGCCAGCAGAGCCGCCGCGGGGGGAGTTACCGGGGAGCTGTTTTTT
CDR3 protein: CASRAAAGGVTGELFF

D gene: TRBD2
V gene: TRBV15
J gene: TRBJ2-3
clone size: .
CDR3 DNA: TGTGCCACCAGCAAGGCAGCGGGAGGGCCCCCAGATACGCAGTATTTT
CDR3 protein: CATSKAAGGPPDTQYF

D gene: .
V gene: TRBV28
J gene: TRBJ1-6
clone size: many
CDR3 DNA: TGTGCCAGCAGTTCCCAGGGAACTGCCAATTCACCCCTCCACTTT
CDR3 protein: CASSSQGTANSPLHF